This T cell receptor (beta chain) emerged from a study of T cells in localized non-small cell lung cancer. Notes on the study in general: A median about 62 of the top 100 tumor clones appeared in adjacent lung. The study sequenced only one region of the tumor. As a result, intratumor heterogeneity could not be excluded and remains possible.

Here immunoSEQ multiplex PCR was the method, and the copy in TCRdb shows in-frame clones only, minus some. The data show roughly 84,000 clones, 88% seen once. Comment on this clone: The antigen remains undetermined.

The germline V and J ends were trimmed by 4 bases and 6 bases, with 14 bases remaining between them. Germline CDR1 SGHRS, CDR2 YFSETQ. CDR3 length: 14 amino acids. The gene calls are TRBV5-1 and TRBJ1-5; possibly TRBD1 for D (5 bases). This sample comprised peripheral blood, obtained before any cancer treatment. This clonotype originated in a woman between 35 and 75 years old with stage I squamous cell lung carcinoma. CDR3 amino acids: CASSPEGRAQPQHF. In DNA, the CDR3 is TGCGCCAGCAGCCCCGAGGGGAGGGCTCAGCCCCAGCATTTT.